This T cell receptor (beta chain) stems from a study of shared T cell receptors in the human thymus. Only in-frame clones appear in the TCRdb table, and some are missing; sequencing was by immunoSEQ multiplex PCR. The sample yields approximately 490,000 clones, 75% to 80% seen once. Trimming removed 1 base from V and 5 bases from J, with 15 bases in between. CDR1 SGHNT and CDR2 YYREEE come from the germline V gene (reference sequence). This CDR3 region has 15 residues. These data also formed part of another study, on human thymus T cells. From that report: Resections obtained during corrective heart surgery supplied the thymus tissue.

This clonotype originated in a boy younger than two with a congenital heart defect. The V gene is TRBV5-4, the J gene TRBJ2-5, with no clear D. Source material: thymocytes. In DNA form, the CDR3 reads TGTGCCAGCAGCTTGAAAGGTAGGAGCGAGGAGACCCAGTACTTC. Amino acids: CASSLKGRSEETQYF.